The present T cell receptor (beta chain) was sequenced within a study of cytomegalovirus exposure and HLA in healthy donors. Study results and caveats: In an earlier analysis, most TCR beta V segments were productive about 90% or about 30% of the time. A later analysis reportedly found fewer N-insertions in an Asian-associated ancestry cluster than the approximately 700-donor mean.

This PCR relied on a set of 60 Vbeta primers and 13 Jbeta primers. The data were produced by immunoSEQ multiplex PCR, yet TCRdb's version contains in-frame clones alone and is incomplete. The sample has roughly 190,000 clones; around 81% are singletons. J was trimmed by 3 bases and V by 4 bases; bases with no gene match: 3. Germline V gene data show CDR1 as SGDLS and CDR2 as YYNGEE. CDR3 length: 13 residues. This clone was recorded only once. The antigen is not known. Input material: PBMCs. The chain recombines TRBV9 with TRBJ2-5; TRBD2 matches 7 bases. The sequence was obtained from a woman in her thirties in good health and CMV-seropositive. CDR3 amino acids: CASSPSGKETQYF. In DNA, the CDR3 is TGTGCCAGCAGCCCTAGCGGAAAAGAGACCCAGTACTTC.